A single sample is the source of the 25 T cell receptor beta chains below, sequenced in a study of neurological immune-mediated disorders. TCRdb passed the 5' RACE reads through MiXCR, listing each CDR3 protein once. In the table there are 39,000 or so distinct CDR3 sequences, 2% to 3% of which are singletons. The sample comprised PBMCs. Receptor source: a man aged 30 to 39 with multiple sclerosis.

Comments on this clonotype: This may stem from a read error, because a much larger clone lies one nucleotide away. The CDR3 here is CAISEWEGMDAGALFF. DNA for the CDR3: TGTGCCATCAGTGAGTGGGAGGGTATGGACGCCGGGGCGCTGTTTTTT. The chain employs TRBV10-3 and TRBJ2-2, with TRBD2 matching over 7 bases. The germline V gene has CDR1 ENHRY and CDR2 SYGVKD. This CDR3 region has 16 residues.

This clonotype appeared many times. The V call is TRBV5-1, the J call TRBJ2-3, with 8 bases lining up with TRBD1. The CDR3 contains 14 residues. The germline V gene has CDR1 SGHRS and CDR2 YFSETQ. V lost 5 bases, J lost 6 bases, and 8 bases stayed unmatched. CDR3 in DNA: TGCGCCAGCAGACCGGACAGGGAAAGGGATACGCAGTATTTT. It encodes CASRPDRERDTQYF.

V is TRBV11-3 and J is TRBJ2-2; 13 bases map to TRBD2. V dropped 3 bases and J dropped 5; count of bases not matched to a gene: 9. The CDR3 runs to 18 residues. CDR1 SGHNT and CDR2 YENEEA come from the germline V gene. Here the CDR3 reads CASSFQGTSGVETGELFF. The CDR3 nucleotides read TGTGCCAGCAGCTTCCAAGGGACTAGCGGGGTTGAGACCGGGGAGCTGTTTTTT.

This clonotype was observed at least ten times. The gene calls are TRBV11-2 and TRBJ1-2; D possibly corresponds to TRBD1 (5 bases). The CDR3 consists of 13 residues. Germline V gene data show CDR1 as SGHAT and CDR2 as FQNNGV. The ends were cut back, 5 bases at V and 0 bases at J, with 7 bases in the middle. The CDR3 is CASSPTANYGYTF. CDR3 bases: TGTGCCAGCAGCCCGACAGCTAACTATGGCTACACCTTC. Variable domain in full (rest from reference TRBV11-2 and TRBJ1-2): EAGVAQSPRYKIIEKRQSVAFWCNPISGHATLYWYQQILGQGPKLLIQFQNNGVVDDSQLPKDRFSAERLKGVDSTLKIQPAKLEDSAVYLCASSPTANYGYTFGSGTRLTVV.

The table lists this clonotype with many counts. The CDR3 reads CSAKGFNSYEQYF. In DNA form, the CDR3 reads TGCAGTGCTAAAGGGTTCAACTCCTACGAGCAGTACTTC. The V and J genes are TRBV20-1 and TRBJ2-7; D not certain. Trimming left V 4 bases short and J 0 bases short, with 10 bases between. Germline CDR1 DFQATT, CDR2 SNEGSKA (reference sequence). The CDR3 spans 13 residues.

To note about this clonotype: A much larger clone is a single base away; this may be a read error. The chain recombines TRBV7-9 with TRBJ2-7; 12 nucleotides align to TRBD2. The CDR3 totals 15 residues. The germline CDR1 and CDR2 sequences are SEHNR and FQNEAQ (reference sequence). V lost 1 base to trimming and J lost 2 bases; unmatched junction nucleotides: 0. CDR3 sequence: CASSLGTSGTYEQYF. For the CDR3, the DNA is TGTGCCAGCAGCTTAGGGACTAGCGGGACCTACGAGCAGTACTTC.

This clonotype was seen at least ten times. The chain uses TRBV12-3 or TRBV12-4 and TRBJ1-5; D perhaps matches TRBD1 (6 bases). The V end lost 4 bases, the J end lost 7 bases, and 11 bases lay between the germline ends. This CDR3 spans 13 amino acids. The CDR3 protein is CASSWEQGQPQHF. Written as DNA, the CDR3 is TGTGCCAGCAGTTGGGAACAGGGACAGCCCCAGCATTTT.

The rearrangement uses TRBV19 and TRBJ2-5; TRBD1 or TRBD2 may be the D gene (5 bases each). The CDR3 is 15 amino acids. In germline, CDR1 is LNHDA, CDR2 SQIVND (reference sequence). The ends were cut back, 7 bases at V and 7 bases at J, with 22 bases in the middle. CDR3 coding DNA: TGTGCCAGTACCACACCAGGGTTGGGAGTTGCGACCCAGTACTTC. Translation gives CASTTPGLGVATQYF.

In its sample, this clonotype was seen many times. This chain uses TRBV12-3 or TRBV12-4 with TRBJ2-7; D may match TRBD1 or TRBD2 (5 bases each). The length of the CDR3 is 15 residues. Trimming pared 5 bases from V and 5 bases from J, leaving 19 bases between. Written as DNA, the CDR3 is TGTGCCAGCAGTCCTCGGGAAGGGGTACGGCACGAGCAGTACTTC. This translates into CASSPREGVRHEQYF.

This clonotype was seen ten or more times. Here the CDR3 DNA reads TGCAGTGTCACTCGCCCAGGGGGCTCCTACGAGCAGTACTTC. Its translation: CSVTRPGGSYEQYF. The V gene is TRBV20-1, the J gene TRBJ2-7, with TRBD1 matching 7 bases. Germline V gene sequence: CDR1 DFQATT, CDR2 SNEGSKA (reference sequence). Unmatched junction bases numbered 9, after V lost 7 bases and J lost 0 bases. This CDR3 comprises 14 residues.

This clonotype was recorded at least ten times. V gene TRBV7-9 combines with J gene TRBJ1-1, with D perhaps TRBD1 (5 bases). Germline values: CDR1 SEHNR, CDR2 FQNEAQ (reference sequence). Trimming removed 2 bases from V and 7 bases from J, with 11 bases in between. This CDR3 comprises 13 residues. CDR3 amino acids: CASSLTGTGEAFF. The CDR3, as DNA: TGTGCCAGCAGCTTAACCGGGACCGGTGAAGCTTTCTTT.

This clonotype was counted once. A read error may be the cause here, since a much bigger clone is one base away. The rearrangement joins TRBV6-5 to TRBJ1-1; the D is unclear. The CDR3 extends over 13 amino acids. The germline V gene encodes CDR1 MNHEY and CDR2 SVGAGI. Here the CDR3 DNA reads TGTGCCAACAGTTACCGGACGGACGGCTCGGCTTTCTTT. This codes for CANSYRTDGSAFF.

This clonotype appeared many times. The gene calls are TRBV7-9 and TRBJ2-1, with 10 bases matching TRBD2. Germline-derived CDR1 and CDR2 are SEHNR and FQNEAQ (reference sequence). Unmatched junction bases numbered 4, after V lost 1 base and J lost 7 bases. The CDR3 consists of 15 residues. The chain's CDR3 is CASSLGTSGINEQFF. The CDR3 coding sequence is TGTGCCAGCAGCTTAGGAACTAGCGGGATAAATGAGCAGTTCTTC. Complete variable domain (other parts from reference TRBV7-9 and TRBJ2-1): DTGVSQNPRHKITKRGQNVTFRCDPISEHNRLYWYRQTLGQGPEFLTYFQNEAQLEKSRLLSDRFSAERPKGSFSTLEIQRTEQGDSAMYLCASSLGTSGINEQFFGPGTRLTVL.

This clonotype was counted ten times or more. The rearrangement joins TRBV7-9 to TRBJ1-6, with D tentatively TRBD1 (5 bases). The CDR3 is made up of 19 amino acids. CDR1 is SEHNR, CDR2 FQNEAQ, per germline (reference sequence). Between the trimmed V and J ends, which lost 0 bases and 5 bases, there was a span of 20 bases. The CDR3 region has the DNA TGTGCCAGCAGCTTAGCCCACGGGGCGGCCCGAGTCAATAATTCACCCCTCCACTTT. Amino acids: CASSLAHGAARVNNSPLHF.

This clonotype was observed many times. CDR3 amino acids: CAISERDTQYF. CDR3 bases: TGTGCCATCAGTGAAAGAGATACGCAGTATTTT. V is TRBV10-3 and J is TRBJ2-3; D unclear. Germline CDR1 ENHRY, CDR2 SYGVKD. The ends were cut back, 3 bases at V and 5 bases at J, with 3 bases in the middle. This CDR3 contains 11 residues.

The sample holds many counts of this clonotype. The chain is built from TRBV5-1 and TRBJ2-1; TRBD1 aligns across 10 bases. CDR3 length: 16 amino acids. The ends lost 3 bases at V and 5 bases at J; junction bases unmatched: 8. CDR1 and CDR2 from the germline V gene are SGHRS and YFSETQ. The CDR3 is CASSSYRDRGNNEQFF. The DNA for the CDR3 is TGCGCCAGCAGCTCCTACCGGGACAGGGGCAACAATGAGCAGTTCTTC.

This clonotype came up many times. V usage is TRBV20-1 and J usage is TRBJ2-7; 8 nucleotides align to TRBD1. The CDR3 totals 12 residues. Germline V gene lookup returns CDR1 DFQATT and CDR2 SNEGSKA (reference sequence). J lost 5 bases, V lost 6 bases, and 6 bases had no gene match. CDR3 DNA: TGCAGTGCCTGGACAGGGTTCAACGAGCAGTACTTC. Its translation is CSAWTGFNEQYF.

This clonotype was seen at least ten times. This chain links TRBV20-1 with TRBJ2-1; 9 bases agree with TRBD2. CDR1 is DFQATT, CDR2 SNEGSKA, per germline (reference sequence). The CDR3 has 13 amino acids. Losses at the gene ends were 5 bases for V and 1 base for J; bases not matched to a gene: 0. CDR3 DNA sequence: TGCAGTGCTCTAGCGGGGTCCTACAATGAGCAGTTCTTC. This encodes CSALAGSYNEQFF.

This clonotype came up many times. The rearrangement uses TRBV5-1 and TRBJ2-5; D is unresolved. This CDR3 has 14 amino acids. V lost 0 bases to trimming and J lost 3 bases, with 9 bases between them. Germline-derived CDR1 and CDR2 are SGHRS and YFSETQ. For the CDR3, the DNA is TGCGCCAGCAGCTTGGCCTTGGTTGAAGAGACCCAGTACTTC. Its translation: CASSLALVEETQYF.

This clonotype showed up many times. The chain has TRBV4-1 and TRBJ2-7, with 7 bases that match TRBD1. Germline-derived CDR1 and CDR2 are MGHRA and YSYEKL. The V and J ends lost 4 bases and 6 bases, in that order; junction bases with no gene match: 6. The CDR3 has 13 residues. In DNA form, the CDR3 reads TGCGCCAGCAGCCCACAGGGGAAGGGCGAGCAGTACTTC. This codes for CASSPQGKGEQYF.

This clonotype appeared many times. The chain links TRBV28 to TRBJ1-1; D is perhaps TRBD1 (6 bases). Germline CDR1 MDHEN, CDR2 SYDVKM. The CDR3 extends over 14 amino acids. The V and J ends lost 7 bases and 5 bases respectively, with 17 bases between them. The CDR3 here is CASTSLQGRTEAFF. CDR3 in DNA: TGTGCCAGCACCTCACTCCAGGGGAGGACTGAAGCTTTCTTT.

This clonotype was counted many times. The V call is TRBV20-1, the J call TRBJ2-7, with unresolved D. Per the germline V gene, CDR1 is DFQATT and CDR2 is SNEGSKA (reference sequence). The V gene lost 2 bases and the J gene lost 6 bases, with 14 bases spanning the gap. CDR3 length: 13 amino acids. The CDR3 loop reads CSARISRPSEQYF. In nucleotides, the CDR3 is TGCAGTGCTAGAATATCCCGCCCCTCCGAGCAGTACTTC.

Many counts were recorded for this clonotype. The conserved closing phenylalanine or tryptophan is absent in this CDR3, likely reflecting a read error. The chain joins TRBV5-1 to TRBJ1-5; 7 nucleotides match TRBD1. The CDR3 consists of 14 residues. The ends lost 4 bases at V and 5 bases at J; junction bases unmatched: 6. Germline CDR1 reads SGHRS; CDR2 reads YFSETQ. The CDR3 spells CASSKTGDDQPQHN. The CDR3 region has the DNA TGCGCCAGCAGCAAAACAGGGGATGATCAGCCCCAGCATAAT.

This clonotype showed up many times. The gene calls are TRBV12-3 or TRBV12-4 and TRBJ1-4; perhaps TRBD1 as D (5 bases). V gave up 0 bases and J gave up 8 bases, with 16 bases separating them. This CDR3 has 16 residues. The CDR3 nucleotides read TGTGCCAGCAGTTTAGCATGGGACTCCGGAGGGGAAAAACTGTTTTTT. Translation: CASSLAWDSGGEKLFF.

This clonotype has a count of ten or more. The chain is built from TRBV7-9 and TRBJ2-5; D remains ambiguous. The germline V gene encodes CDR1 SEHNR and CDR2 FQNEAQ (reference sequence). This CDR3 contains 11 residues. Trimming cost V 5 bases and J 4 bases, with 5 bases left between them. In nucleotides, the CDR3 is TGTGCCAGCAGCGGGTTAGAGACCCAGTACTTC. Its translation is CASSGLETQYF.